This T cell receptor (beta chain) originates from a study of technical replicates of blood from a handful of donors. This table comes from immunoSEQ multiplex PCR, and its TCRdb copy is limited to in-frame clones, with some not included. The sample consists of around 72,000 clones, roughly 91% of them appearing once. The germline CDR1 and CDR2 sequences are LNHDA and SQIVND (reference sequence). Trimming removed 4 bases from V and 1 base from J; junction bases left unmatched: 10. The length of the CDR3 is 18 residues. The source of this sequence is a human donor in good health. Some clones in this sample may be carry-over from other donors' samples. Source material: T cells isolated from PBMCs. This sequence joins TRBV19 and TRBJ2-1; TRBD2 aligns across 10 bases. Here the CDR3 reads CASSKYRTSGTSYNEQFF. Written as DNA, the CDR3 is TGTGCCAGTAGTAAGTATCGGACTAGCGGTACGTCCTACAATGAGCAGTTCTTC.